This note documents a single T cell receptor beta chain sequence. Its antigen is currently not known. No base qualities exist here, and no much larger clone lies one base off it. This sample was sequenced with an Illumina NovaSeq 6000. cDNA libraries for TCRalpha and TCRbeta were prepared by 5'RACE using constant-segment primers, with sample barcodes and unique molecular identifiers added. RNA was extracted from every sample with Trizol reagent. Libraries were amplified in two PCR steps, with a second sample barcode and Illumina TruSeq adapters added in the second step. Sequencing of the libraries was done on an Illumina NovaSeq, producing 2 x 150 bp paired-end reads. The authors processed their data as follows. With migec v1.2.7, reads were demultiplexed and then collapsed into UMI-guided consensus sequences. Using mixcr v2.1.11, UMI consensuses were aligned to TRA and TRB V and J templates and then assembled into clonotypes. Expanded or contracted clonotypes were those called significant by both edgeR and NoisET, with noise models trained on biological replicates. For edgeR calls, a false discovery rate-adjusted p below 0.01 and a log2 fold-change threshold of 1 were applied. PCA with hierarchical clustering of max-normalized trajectories of the 1000 most abundant clonotypes was used as exploratory dynamics analysis. Each responding clone was given a CD4 or CD8 phenotype based on the CD4+ and CD8+ repertoires, which had been sequenced separately. TCRdb trimmed the raw reads at Q25, called clones with MiXCR and kept productive beta chains. All rows with the same CDR3 protein become a single entry with the most common DNA and genes. The V and J calls and clone size are TCRdb's, not the authors'. This sample holds about 190,000 distinct CDR3 sequences; approximately 20% were observed only once. The ten largest account for 2.4% of the sample.

These data originate in a study of T-cell memory formation after mild COVID-19 (dated by TCRdb to about 2021). Concerning the study at large: TCR sequence clusters from the two donors were largely donor specific. T-cell clones expanding and contracting after mild COVID-19 in a couple of donors were tracked by longitudinal TCRalpha and TCRbeta repertoire sequencing. Two young, previously healthy adult volunteers, one female and one male, were included in the cohort.

Trimming accounts for 1 base at V and 3 bases at J, while the number of junction bases matched to no gene is 10. CDR1 and CDR2 were assigned from the germline V gene as MNHEY and SVGEGT. From its cysteine to its phenylalanine, the CDR3 spans 18 amino acids. The retained sequence is limited to the CDR3, 54 bases, with the frame set at the first base. Results and caveats for the whole study, not just this receptor: Whether the second-wave clones peaking on day 37 were SARS-CoV-2 specific was not confirmed. Some responding clones were detected in pre-infection memory, suggesting pre-existing cross-reactive memory T cells joined the SARS-CoV-2 response. The study covered only a couple of mild cases, and larger cohorts including severe cases with pre-infection samples were considered necessary. Contracting CD4+ clones were found mainly in CM and EM memory subsets, while CD8+ clones were enriched in EMRA. Clones that contracted from day 15 to 85 showed balanced CD4/CD8 phenotypes, whereas a second wave of clones that expanded from day 15 to 37 leaned towards CD4+.

Ficoll-Paque density gradient centrifugation was the method used to isolate PBMCs. The sequence is built from TRBV6-2 or TRBV6-3 and TRBJ2-3; TRBD2 agrees with 10 junctional bases. The sample comprised PBMCs or a T cell subset sorted from them (not recorded which). This clonotype was obtained from an adult woman who had mild COVID-19 (a few samples of this study predate the infection). The sample titles of this study are shuffled in the database, so cell type and time point are left out; the donor was told from shared clones. The CDR3 in this case is CASSYFASGSLSTDTQYF. Here is the DNA: TGTGCCAGCAGTTACTTCGCTAGCGGGAGTCTAAGTACAGATACGCAGTATTTT.